This T cell receptor beta chain was retrieved from a study of identical twins. The table lists this clonotype with a few counts. Its target is unknown. TCRdb processed the 5' RACE reads anew with MiXCR; each CDR3 protein has one entry. Of about 460,000 distinct CDR3 sequences listed, 12% to 15% were seen once; the top ten hold roughly 0.56%. In germline, CDR1 is KGHDR, CDR2 SFDVKD. With 3 bases clipped from V and 8 bases from J, the junction kept 1 base outside the gene matches. The CDR3 has 13 amino acids. Study-wide results and caveats: Conclusions were drawn cross-sectionally by statistical analysis, without following the same donors.

The same sample was also studied in work on yellow fever vaccine responses in identical twins.

The chain couples TRBV24-1 to TRBJ2-2; 8 bases are a match to TRBD1. The receptor was isolated from a young woman in good health. Sample: CD4+ T cells sorted from blood. CDR3 sequence: CATSDRDRGELFF. CDR3 in DNA: TGTGCCACCAGTGATCGGGACAGGGGGGAGCTGTTTTTT.